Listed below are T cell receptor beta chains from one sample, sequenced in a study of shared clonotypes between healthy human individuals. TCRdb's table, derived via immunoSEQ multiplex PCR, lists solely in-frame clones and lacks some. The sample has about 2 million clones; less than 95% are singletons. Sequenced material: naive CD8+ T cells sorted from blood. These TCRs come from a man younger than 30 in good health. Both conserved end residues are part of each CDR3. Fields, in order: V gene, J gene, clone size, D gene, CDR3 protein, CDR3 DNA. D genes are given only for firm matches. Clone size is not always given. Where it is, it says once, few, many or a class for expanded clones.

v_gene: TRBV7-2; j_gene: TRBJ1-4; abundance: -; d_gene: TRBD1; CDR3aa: CASSLTQGVFEKLFF; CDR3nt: TGTGCCAGCAGCTTAACTCAGGGGGTGTTTGAAAAACTGTTTTTT
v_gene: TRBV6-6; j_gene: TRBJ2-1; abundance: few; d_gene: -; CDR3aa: CASSYSDEQFF; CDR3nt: TGTGCCAGCAGTTACTCGGATGAGCAGTTCTTC
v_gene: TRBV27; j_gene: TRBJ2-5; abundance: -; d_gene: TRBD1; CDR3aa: CASSFFPGQGETQYF; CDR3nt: TGTGCCAGCAGTTTCTTCCCGGGACAGGGAGAGACCCAGTACTTC
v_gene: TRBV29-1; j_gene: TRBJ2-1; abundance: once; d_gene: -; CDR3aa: CSVGGGPNNEQFF; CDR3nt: TGCAGCGTTGGTGGGGGGCCCAACAATGAGCAGTTCTTC
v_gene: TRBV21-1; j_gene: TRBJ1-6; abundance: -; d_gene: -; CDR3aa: CASRRSPLHF; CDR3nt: TGTGCCAGCAGGCGGTCACCCCTCCACTTT
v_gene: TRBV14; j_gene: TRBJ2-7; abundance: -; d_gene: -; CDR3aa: CASSPKSGLWEQYF; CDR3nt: TGTGCCAGCAGCCCAAAAAGTGGGCTCTGGGAGCAGTACTTC
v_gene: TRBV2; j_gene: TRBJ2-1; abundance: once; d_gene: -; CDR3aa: CASSGGTVTYNEQFF; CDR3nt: TGTGCCAGCAGTGGCGGGACCGTTACCTACAATGAGCAGTTCTTC
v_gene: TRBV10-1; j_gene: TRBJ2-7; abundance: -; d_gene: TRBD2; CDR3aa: CASSEGGSSYEQYF; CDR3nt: TGCGCCAGCAGTGAGGGCGGGAGCTCCTACGAGCAGTACTTC
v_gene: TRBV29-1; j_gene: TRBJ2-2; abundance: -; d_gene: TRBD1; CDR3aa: CSDRDRDTGELFF; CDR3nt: TGCAGCGACCGGGACAGAGACACCGGGGAGCTGTTTTTT
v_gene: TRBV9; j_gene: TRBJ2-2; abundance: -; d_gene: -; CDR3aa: CASSVWDAPNTGELFF; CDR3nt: TGTGCCAGCAGCGTATGGGATGCACCGAACACCGGGGAGCTGTTTTTT
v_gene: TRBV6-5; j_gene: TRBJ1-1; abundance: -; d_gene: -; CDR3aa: CASRPGGVTEAFF; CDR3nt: TGTGCCAGCAGGCCAGGTGGGGTCACTGAAGCTTTCTTT
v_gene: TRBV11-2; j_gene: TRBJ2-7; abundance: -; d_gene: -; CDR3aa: CASSLARTYEQYF; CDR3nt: TGTGCCAGCAGCTTAGCGCGGACCTACGAGCAGTACTTC
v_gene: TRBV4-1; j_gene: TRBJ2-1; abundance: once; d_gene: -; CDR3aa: CASSQGRGGTYNEQFF; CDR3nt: TGCGCCAGCAGCCAAGGGAGGGGCGGGACCTACAATGAGCAGTTCTTC
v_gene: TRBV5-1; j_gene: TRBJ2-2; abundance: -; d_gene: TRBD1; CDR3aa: CASSLSRDRNTGELFF; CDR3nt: TGCGCCAGCAGCTTGTCCCGGGACAGAAACACCGGGGAGCTGTTTTTT
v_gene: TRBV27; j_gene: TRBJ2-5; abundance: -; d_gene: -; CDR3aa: CASSSRTEQETQYF; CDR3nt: TGTGCCAGCAGTTCCCGGACGGAACAAGAGACCCAGTACTTC
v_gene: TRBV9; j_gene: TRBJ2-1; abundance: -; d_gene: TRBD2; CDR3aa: CASSVASGSFYEQFF; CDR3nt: TGTGCCAGCAGCGTAGCTAGCGGGAGTTTCTATGAGCAGTTCTTC
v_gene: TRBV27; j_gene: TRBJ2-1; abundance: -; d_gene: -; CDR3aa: CASSLRQNLNEQFF; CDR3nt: TGTGCCAGCAGTTTAAGACAGAACCTCAATGAGCAGTTCTTC
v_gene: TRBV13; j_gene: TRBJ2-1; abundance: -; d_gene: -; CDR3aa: CASSSMGGGPFEQFF; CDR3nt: TGTGCCAGCAGCTCAATGGGCGGAGGGCCCTTTGAGCAGTTCTTC
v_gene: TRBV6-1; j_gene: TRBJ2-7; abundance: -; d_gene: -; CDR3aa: CASIGPPHYEQYF; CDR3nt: TGTGCCAGCATTGGACCGCCCCACTACGAGCAGTACTTC
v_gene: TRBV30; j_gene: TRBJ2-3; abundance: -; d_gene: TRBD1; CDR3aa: CAWSRQGYGTDTQYF; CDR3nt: TGTGCCTGGAGCCGACAGGGGTATGGCACAGATACGCAGTATTTT
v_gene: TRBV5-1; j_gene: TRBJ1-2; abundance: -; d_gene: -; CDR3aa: CASDGGAGGYTF; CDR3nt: TGCGCCAGCGATGGAGGGGCGGGCGGCTACACCTTC
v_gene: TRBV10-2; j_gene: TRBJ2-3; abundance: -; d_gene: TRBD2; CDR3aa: CASSDYLATRGVVTDTQYF; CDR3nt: TGCGCCAGCAGTGACTACCTCGCAACCCGGGGGGTGGTAACAGATACGCAGTATTTT
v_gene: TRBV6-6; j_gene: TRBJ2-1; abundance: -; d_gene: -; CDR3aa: CASSADGGSYNEQFF; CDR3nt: TGTGCCAGCAGCGCCGACGGAGGATCCTACAATGAGCAGTTCTTC
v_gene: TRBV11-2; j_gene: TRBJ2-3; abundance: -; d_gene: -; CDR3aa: CASSFTGATDTQYF; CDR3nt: TGTGCCAGCAGCTTCACTGGAGCCACAGATACGCAGTATTTT
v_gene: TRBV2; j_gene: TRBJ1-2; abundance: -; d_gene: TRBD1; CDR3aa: CASRDPGQGEDGYTF; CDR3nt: TGTGCCAGCAGAGACCCGGGACAGGGGGAGGATGGCTACACCTTC
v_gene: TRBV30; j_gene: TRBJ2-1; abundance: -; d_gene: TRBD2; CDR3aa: CAWESGRELIF; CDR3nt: TGTGCCTGGGAGTCTGGGCGGGAGTTGATCTTC
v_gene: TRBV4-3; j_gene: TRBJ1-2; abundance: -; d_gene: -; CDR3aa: CASSQDIGNYGYTF; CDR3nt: TGCGCCAGCAGCCAAGATATAGGAAACTATGGCTACACCTTC
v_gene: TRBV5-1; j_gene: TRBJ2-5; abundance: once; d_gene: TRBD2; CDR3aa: CASGEGLTVQETQYF; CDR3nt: TGCGCCAGCGGGGAGGGATTGACAGTTCAAGAGACCCAGTACTTC
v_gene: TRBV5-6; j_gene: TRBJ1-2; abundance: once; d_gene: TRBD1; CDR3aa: CASSWDSLGYGYTF; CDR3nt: TGTGCCAGCAGCTGGGACAGCTTGGGCTATGGCTACACCTTC
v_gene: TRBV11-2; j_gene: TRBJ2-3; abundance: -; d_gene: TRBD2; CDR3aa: CASSPGTSGQRTDTQYF; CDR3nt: TGTGCCAGCAGCCCCGGGACTAGCGGACAGCGCACAGATACGCAGTATTTT
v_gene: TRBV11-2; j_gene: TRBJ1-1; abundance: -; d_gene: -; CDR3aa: CASSLLSGGDTEAFF; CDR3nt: TGTGCCAGCAGCTTACTCTCTGGGGGAGACACTGAAGCTTTCTTT
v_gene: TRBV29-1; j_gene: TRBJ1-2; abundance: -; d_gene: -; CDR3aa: CSMAYFFGPNDGYTF; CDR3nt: TGCAGCATGGCATATTTCTTTGGACCGAACGATGGCTACACCTTC
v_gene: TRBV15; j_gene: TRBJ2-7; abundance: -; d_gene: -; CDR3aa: CATSRGVDGKYEQYF; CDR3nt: TGTGCCACCAGCAGAGGGGTTGACGGGAAGTACGAGCAGTACTTC
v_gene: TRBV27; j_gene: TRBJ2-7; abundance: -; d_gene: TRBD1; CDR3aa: CASSSGPGTGGYEQYF; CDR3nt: TGTGCCAGCAGTTCGGGCCCCGGGACAGGGGGCTACGAGCAGTACTTC
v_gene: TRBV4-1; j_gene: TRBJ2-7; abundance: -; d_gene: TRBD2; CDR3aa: CASSQETSKVYEQYF; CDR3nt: TGCGCCAGCAGCCAAGAGACTAGCAAGGTGTACGAGCAGTACTTC
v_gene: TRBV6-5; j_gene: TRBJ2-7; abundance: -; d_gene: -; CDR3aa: CASSYTGELFFYEQYF; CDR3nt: TGTGCCAGCAGTTACACTGGCGAGTTATTCTTCTACGAGCAGTACTTC
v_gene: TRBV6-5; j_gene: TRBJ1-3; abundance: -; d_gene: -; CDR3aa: CASSYSGSGNTIYF; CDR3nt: TGTGCCAGCAGTTACTCGGGTTCTGGAAACACCATATATTTT
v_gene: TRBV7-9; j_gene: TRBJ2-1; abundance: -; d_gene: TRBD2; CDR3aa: CASSTGLAGRSYNEQFF; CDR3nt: TGTGCCAGCAGCACCGGACTAGCGGGGCGCTCCTACAATGAGCAGTTCTTC
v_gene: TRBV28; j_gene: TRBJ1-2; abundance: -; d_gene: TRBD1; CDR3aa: CASSTLAEGADGYGYTF; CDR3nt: TGTGCCAGCAGCACCTTAGCCGAGGGGGCGGACGGGTATGGCTACACCTTC
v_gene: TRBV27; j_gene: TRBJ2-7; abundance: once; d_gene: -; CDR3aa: CASSLGGAGTVYEQYF; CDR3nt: TGTGCCAGCAGTTTAGGGGGGGCGGGAACGGTGTACGAGCAGTACTTC
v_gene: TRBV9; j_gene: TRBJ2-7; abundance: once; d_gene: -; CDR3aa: CASSVAGSSSYEQYF; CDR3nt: TGTGCCAGCAGCGTAGCCGGCAGTAGCTCCTACGAGCAGTACTTC
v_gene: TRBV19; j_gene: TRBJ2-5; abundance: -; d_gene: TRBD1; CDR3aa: CASSPDREETQYF; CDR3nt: TGTGCCAGTAGCCCGGACAGGGAAGAGACCCAGTACTTC
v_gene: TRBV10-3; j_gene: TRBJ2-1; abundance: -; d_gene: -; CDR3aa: CAISVSLFNEQFF; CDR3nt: TGTGCCATCAGTGTCTCACTCTTTAATGAGCAGTTCTTC
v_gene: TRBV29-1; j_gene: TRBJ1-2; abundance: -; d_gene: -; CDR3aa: CSVRSGGDYGYTF; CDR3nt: TGCAGCGTAAGGTCTGGGGGGGACTATGGCTACACCTTC
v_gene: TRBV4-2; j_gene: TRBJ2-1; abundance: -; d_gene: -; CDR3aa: CASSQDDTTYNEQFF; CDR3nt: TGTGCCAGCAGCCAAGATGACACGACCTACAATGAGCAGTTCTTC
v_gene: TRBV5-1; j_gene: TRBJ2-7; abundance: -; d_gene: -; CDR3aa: CASSRDGTYEQYF; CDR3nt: TGCGCCAGCAGCCGGGACGGTACCTACGAGCAGTACTTC
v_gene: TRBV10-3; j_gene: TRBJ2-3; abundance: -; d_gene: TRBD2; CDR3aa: CAISDPGGASGDTQYF; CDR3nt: TGTGCCATCAGTGACCCCGGGGGGGCCTCGGGAGATACGCAGTATTTT
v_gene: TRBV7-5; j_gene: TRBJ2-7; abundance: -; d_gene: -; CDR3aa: CARSNGTGQLGSYEQYF; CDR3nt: TGTGCCAGAAGCAACGGGACAGGACAATTGGGATCCTACGAGCAGTACTTC
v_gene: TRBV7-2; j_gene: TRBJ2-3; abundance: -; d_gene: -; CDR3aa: CASSSPEGPDTQYF; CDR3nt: TGTGCCAGCAGCTCCCCCGAGGGCCCAGATACGCAGTATTTT
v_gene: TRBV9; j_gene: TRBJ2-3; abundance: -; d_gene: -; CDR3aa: CASSKGVDTQYF; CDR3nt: TGTGCCAGCAGCAAGGGGGTAGATACGCAGTATTTT
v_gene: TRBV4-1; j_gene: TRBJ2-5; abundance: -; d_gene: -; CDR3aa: CASSQDRMFRTPGETQYF; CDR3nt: TGCGCCAGCAGCCAAGATCGTATGTTCAGGACTCCAGGGGAGACCCAGTACTTC
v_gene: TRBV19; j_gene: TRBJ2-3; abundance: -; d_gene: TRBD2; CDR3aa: CASSIDLETSGTVLGTDTQYF; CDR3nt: TGTGCCAGTAGTATAGATCTGGAGACTAGCGGGACCGTACTGGGCACAGATACGCAGTATTTT
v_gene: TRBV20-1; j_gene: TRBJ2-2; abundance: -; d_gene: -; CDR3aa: CSAPQVGELFF; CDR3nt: TGCAGTGCTCCTCAGGTCGGGGAGCTGTTTTTT
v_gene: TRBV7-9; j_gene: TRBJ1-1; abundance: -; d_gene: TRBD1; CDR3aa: CASSLAQQGANTEAFF; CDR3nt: TGTGCCAGCAGCTTAGCCCAACAGGGGGCAAACACTGAAGCTTTCTTT
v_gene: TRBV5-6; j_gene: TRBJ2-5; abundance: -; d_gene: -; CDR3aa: CASSWTVQETQYF; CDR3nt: TGTGCCAGCAGCTGGACGGTCCAAGAGACCCAGTACTTC
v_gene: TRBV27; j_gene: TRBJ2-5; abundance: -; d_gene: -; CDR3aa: CASSFVGEETQYF; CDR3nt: TGTGCCAGCAGTTTTGTCGGGGAAGAGACCCAGTACTTC
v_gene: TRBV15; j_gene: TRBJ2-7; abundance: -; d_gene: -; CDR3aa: CATSRDLGEQYF; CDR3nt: TGTGCCACCAGCAGAGATCTCGGCGAGCAGTACTTC
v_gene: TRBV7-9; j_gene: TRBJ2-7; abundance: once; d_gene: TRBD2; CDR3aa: CASSTTSGRLYEQYF; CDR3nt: TGTGCCAGCAGCACGACTAGCGGGAGACTCTACGAGCAGTACTTC